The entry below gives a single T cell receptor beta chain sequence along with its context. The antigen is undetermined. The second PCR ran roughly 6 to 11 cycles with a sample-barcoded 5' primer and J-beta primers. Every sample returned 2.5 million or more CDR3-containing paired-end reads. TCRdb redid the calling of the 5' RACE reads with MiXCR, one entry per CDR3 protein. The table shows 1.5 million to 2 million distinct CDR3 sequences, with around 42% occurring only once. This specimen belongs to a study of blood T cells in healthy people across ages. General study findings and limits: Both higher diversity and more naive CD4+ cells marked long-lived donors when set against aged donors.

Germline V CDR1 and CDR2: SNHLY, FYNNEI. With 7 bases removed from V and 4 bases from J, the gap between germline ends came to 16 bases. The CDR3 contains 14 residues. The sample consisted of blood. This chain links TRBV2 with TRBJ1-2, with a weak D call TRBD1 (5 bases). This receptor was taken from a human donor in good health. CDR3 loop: CASIQRDRVYGYTF. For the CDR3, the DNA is TGTGCCAGCATCCAAAGAGACAGAGTCTATGGCTACACCTTC.